These 14 T cell receptor beta chains were sequenced from one sample in a study of human T cells and chemical hapten exposure. TCRdb ran MiXCR on the RACE reads and lists one entry per CDR3 protein. The table lists 90,000 or so distinct CDR3 sequences, about 10% of them singletons, with 2.2% in the top ten. Time point specified: patch test 1, 2 weeks after DPC sensitization. This sample's treatment: therapeutic diphenylcyclopropenone sensitization with weekly scalp DPC. Sequencing was performed on whole blood, taken in connection with sensitization to the hapten diphenylcyclopropenone (DPC). Receptors were obtained from a man aged 40-55 years with alopecia areata. Some clones in this sample may be carry-over from other donors' samples.

The table lists this clonotype with a few counts. The chain is built from TRBV19 and TRBJ2-7; 14 bases are shared with TRBD2. The ends lost 5 bases at V and 4 bases at J; junction bases unmatched: 10. CDR1 and CDR2 from the germline V gene are LNHDA and SQIVND (reference sequence). The CDR3 contains 17 residues. CDR3 in DNA: TGTGCCAGTAGTGCCGGGACTAGCGGGAGCAGTCGGTACGAGCAGTACTTC. Its protein is CASSAGTSGSSRYEQYF.

This rearrangement joins TRBV27 to TRBJ2-5; D gene uncertain. Trimming stripped 7 bases from V and 4 bases from J, with 10 bases between. The CDR3 has 12 residues. Looked up from germline, CDR1 is MNHEY and CDR2 is SMNVEV (reference sequence). The CDR3 sequence is CASNRLGETQYF. In nucleotides, the CDR3 is TGTGCCAGCAACCGACTCGGAGAGACCCAGTACTTC.

This clonotype was observed many times. J is TRBJ2-7 and V is TRBV29-1; 8 nucleotides agree with TRBD1. J lost 3 bases, V lost 4 bases, and 5 bases had no gene match. The CDR3 runs to 13 residues. Germline V lookup: CDR1 SQVTM, CDR2 ANQGSEA. Here the CDR3 DNA reads TGCAGCGTTGGACAGGGGTCCGACTACGAGCAGTACTTC. It yields the protein CSVGQGSDYEQYF.

The chain joins TRBV5-1 to TRBJ2-5; D possibly corresponds to TRBD2 (5 bases). This CDR3 contains 14 residues. The V gene lost 3 bases and the J gene lost 2 bases, with 11 bases spanning the gap. Germline CDR1 and CDR2: SGHRS and YFSETQ. DNA of the CDR3: TGCGCCAGCAGCTCAGGACGAGGGCAAGAGACCCAGTACTTC. Translating gives CASSSGRGQETQYF.

This clonotype was seen many times. The V gene is TRBV27, the J gene TRBJ1-1; 8 positions agree with TRBD1. The CDR3 totals 16 residues. Germline CDR1 is MNHEY and CDR2 is SMNVEV (reference sequence). The V and J ends lost 5 bases and 0 bases, in that order; junction bases with no gene match: 8. CDR3: CASSTQGALMNTEAFF. The CDR3 bases are TGTGCCAGCAGTACCCAGGGGGCACTGATGAACACTGAAGCTTTCTTT.

This clonotype has a handful of counts. The chain carries TRBV5-1 and TRBJ1-5, with D perhaps matching TRBD1 (5 bases). The CDR3 is 16 residues long. From germline, CDR1 is SGHRS and CDR2 YFSETQ. Trimming took off 0 bases at V and 1 base at J, with 11 bases between the two ends. The CDR3 protein is CASSLGWGGSNQPQHF. As DNA, the CDR3 is TGCGCCAGCAGCTTGGGTTGGGGGGGGAGCAATCAGCCCCAGCATTTT.

This clonotype has more than one count but fewer than ten. V and J are TRBV7-9 and TRBJ1-6; 7 bases agree with TRBD1. Germline V gene sequence: CDR1 SEHNR, CDR2 FQNEAQ (reference sequence). This CDR3 has 16 amino acids. Losses at the gene ends were 4 bases for V and 4 bases for J; bases not matched to a gene: 7. The CDR3 bases are TGTGCCAGCAGCTGGGGGGCAGGGGGATATAATTCACCCCTCCACTTT. It codes for CASSWGAGGYNSPLHF.

This clonotype was seen at least ten times. The chain uses TRBV28 and TRBJ2-1; 9 bases agree with TRBD1. Germline CDR1 MDHEN, CDR2 SYDVKM. The CDR3 covers 16 residues. With V trimmed by 5 bases and J by 5 bases, 10 bases remained unmatched. CDR3 coding DNA: TGTGCCAGCAGTATCCACAGGGGGCAGGCACACAATGAGCAGTTCTTC. It translates to CASSIHRGQAHNEQFF.

This clonotype has a handful of counts. V and J are TRBV18 and TRBJ1-1; TRBD1 might be the D (5 bases). Germline V gene sequence: CDR1 KGHSH, CDR2 LQKENI. V lost 3 bases to trimming and J lost 0 bases, with 8 bases between them. CDR3 size: 14 residues. CDR3 DNA sequence: TGTGCCAGCTCACCTCAGGGTCTGAACACTGAAGCTTTCTTT. Encoded protein: CASSPQGLNTEAFF.

V gene TRBV20-1 combines with J gene TRBJ2-1; 11 nucleotides match TRBD2. The CDR3 sequence is 15 residues long. The germline gives CDR1 DFQATT, CDR2 SNEGSKA (reference sequence). The V segment lost 3 bases and the J segment 4 bases; nucleotides outside the gene matches: 5. CDR3 nucleotide sequence: TGCAGTGCTAGTAGGTTAGCGGGAGGGTACAATGAGCAGTTCTTC. Amino acid sequence: CSASRLAGGYNEQFF.

The V and J genes are TRBV18 and TRBJ2-7, with no clear D. The CDR3 consists of 18 residues. Germline V gene data show CDR1 as KGHSH and CDR2 as LQKENI. V lost 8 bases to trimming and J lost 0 bases, with 26 bases between them. As DNA, the CDR3 is TGTGCCAGCCCGATAGAACCGAAACCTGAGGTTTTCTCCTACGAGCAGTACTTC. This codes for CASPIEPKPEVFSYEQYF.

The rearrangement links TRBV28 to TRBJ2-7; no reliable D call. Germline V gene lookup returns CDR1 MDHEN and CDR2 SYDVKM. The CDR3 is 13 amino acids. Trimming pared 5 bases from V and 5 bases from J, leaving 13 bases between. The CDR3 region has the DNA TGTGCCAGCAGTGATGGTCTCCGGGACGAGCAGTACTTC. Amino acid sequence: CASSDGLRDEQYF. Complete variable domain (other parts from reference TRBV28 and TRBJ2-7): DVKVTQSSRYLVKRTGEKVFLECVQDMDHENMFWYRQDPGLGLRLIYFSYDVKMKEKGDIPEGYSVSREKKERFSLILESASTNQTSMYLCASSDGLRDEQYFGPGTRLTVT.

This clonotype has ten or more counts. V usage is TRBV12-3 or TRBV12-4 and J usage is TRBJ1-6; TRBD1 aligns across 7 bases. The V gene end was trimmed by 3 bases and the J gene end by 10 bases; junction bases not matched to a gene: 9. This CDR3 contains 15 residues. The DNA of the CDR3 is TGTGCCAGCAGTTTGACAGGGCCGTCCAGATCACCCCTCCACTTT. Encoded protein: CASSLTGPSRSPLHF.

The rearrangement uses TRBV7-9 and TRBJ2-1; 8 nucleotides align to TRBD2. V shed 1 base and J 2 bases; nucleotides not matched to a gene: 4. The germline CDR1 and CDR2 sequences are SEHNR and FQNEAQ (reference sequence). The CDR3 length is 16 residues. The CDR3 here is CASSLVLADTYNEQFF. Written as DNA, the CDR3 is TGTGCCAGCAGCTTAGTACTAGCGGACACCTACAATGAGCAGTTCTTC.